This T cell receptor beta chain was sequenced in a study of shared clonotypes between healthy human individuals. Across the whole study: Three CD4 naive, three CD4 memory, two CD8 naive and one CD8 memory plate were used per donor.

Method: immunoSEQ multiplex PCR; TCRdb's copy keeps in-frame clones and lacks some. Of roughly 1,000,000 clones listed, 70% to 80% are singletons. The CDR3 consists of 13 residues. Germline loops: CDR1 SGHNT, CDR2 YYREEE (reference sequence). V shed 4 bases and J shed 4 bases, with 9 bases lying between them. The chain recombines TRBV5-4 with TRBJ1-5, with D possibly matching TRBD1 (6 bases). The sequence came from a man aged 18 to 30 in good health. Some clones in this sample may be carry-over from other donors' samples. Sequenced material: memory CD4+ T cells from PBMCs. Subset of the sample: CD45RA-negative fraction. The CDR3 here is CASSIDRNQPQHF. CDR3 coding DNA: TGTGCCAGCAGCATCGACAGGAATCAGCCCCAGCATTTT. Filled out from reference TRBV5-4 and TRBJ1-5, the complete variable domain reads ETGVTQSPTHLIKTRGQQVTLRCSSQSGHNTVSWYQQALGQGPQFIFQYYREEENGRGNFPPRFSGLQFPNYSSELNVNALELDDSALYLCASSIDRNQPQHFGDGTRLSIL.